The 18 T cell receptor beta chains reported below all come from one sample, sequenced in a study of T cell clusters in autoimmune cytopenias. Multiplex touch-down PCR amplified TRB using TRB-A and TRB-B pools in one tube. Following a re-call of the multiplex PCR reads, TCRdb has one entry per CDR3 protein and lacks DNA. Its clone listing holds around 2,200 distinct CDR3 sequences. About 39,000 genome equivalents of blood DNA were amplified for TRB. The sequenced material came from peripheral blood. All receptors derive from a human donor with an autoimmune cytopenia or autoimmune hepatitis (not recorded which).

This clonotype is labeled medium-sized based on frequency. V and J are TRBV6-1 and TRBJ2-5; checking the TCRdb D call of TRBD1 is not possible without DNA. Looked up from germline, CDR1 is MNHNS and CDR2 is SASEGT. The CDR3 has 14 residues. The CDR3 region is CASSEVPAGGTQYF.

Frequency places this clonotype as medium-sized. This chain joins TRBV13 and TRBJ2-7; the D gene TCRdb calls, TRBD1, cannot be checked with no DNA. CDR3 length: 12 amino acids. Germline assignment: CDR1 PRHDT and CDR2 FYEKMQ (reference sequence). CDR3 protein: CASSLGHGPTYF.

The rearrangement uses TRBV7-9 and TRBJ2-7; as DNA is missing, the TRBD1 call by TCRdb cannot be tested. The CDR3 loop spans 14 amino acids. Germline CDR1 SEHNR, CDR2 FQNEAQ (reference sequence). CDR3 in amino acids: CASSPSRTGDEQYF.

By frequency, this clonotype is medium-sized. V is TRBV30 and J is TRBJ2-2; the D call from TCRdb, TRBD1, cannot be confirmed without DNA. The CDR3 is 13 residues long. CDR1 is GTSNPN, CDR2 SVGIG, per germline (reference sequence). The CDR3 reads CAWTPLNTGELFF.

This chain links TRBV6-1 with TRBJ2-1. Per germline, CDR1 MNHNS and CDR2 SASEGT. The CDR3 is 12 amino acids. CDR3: CASSRTPDEQFF.

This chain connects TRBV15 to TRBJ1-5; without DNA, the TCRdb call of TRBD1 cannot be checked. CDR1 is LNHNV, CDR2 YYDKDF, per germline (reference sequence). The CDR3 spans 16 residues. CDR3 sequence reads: CATSGYGQGAGQPQHF. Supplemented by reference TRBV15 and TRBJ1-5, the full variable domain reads DAMVIQNPRYQVTQFGKPVTLSCSQTLNHNVMYWYQQKSSQAPKLLFHYYDKDFNNEADTPDNFQSRRPNTSFCFLDIRSPGLGDTAMYLCATSGYGQGAGQPQHFGDGTRLSIL.

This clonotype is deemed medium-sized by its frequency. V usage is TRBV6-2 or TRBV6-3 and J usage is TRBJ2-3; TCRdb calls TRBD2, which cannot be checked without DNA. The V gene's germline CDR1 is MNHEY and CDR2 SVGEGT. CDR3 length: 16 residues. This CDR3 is CASSYEWETGTDTQYF.

The CDR3 spells CSARGTGGAEPYEQYF. The chain couples TRBV20-1 to TRBJ2-7; as DNA is missing, the TRBD1 call by TCRdb cannot be tested. The CDR3 length is 16 residues. Looked up from germline, CDR1 is DFQATT and CDR2 is SNEGSKA (reference sequence).

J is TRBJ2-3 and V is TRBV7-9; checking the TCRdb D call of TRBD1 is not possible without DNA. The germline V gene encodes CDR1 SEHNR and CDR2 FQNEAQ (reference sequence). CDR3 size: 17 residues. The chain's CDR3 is CASSLHGQGFGTDTQYF. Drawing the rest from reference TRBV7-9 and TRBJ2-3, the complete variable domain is DTGVSQNPRHKITKRGQNVTFRCDPISEHNRLYWYRQTLGQGPEFLTYFQNEAQLEKSRLLSDRFSAERPKGSFSTLEIQRTEQGDSAMYLCASSLHGQGFGTDTQYFGPGTRLTVL.

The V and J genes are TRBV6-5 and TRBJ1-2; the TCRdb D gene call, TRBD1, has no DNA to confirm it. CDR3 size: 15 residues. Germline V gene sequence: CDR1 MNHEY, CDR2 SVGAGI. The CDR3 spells CASSSLGRGSYGYTF.

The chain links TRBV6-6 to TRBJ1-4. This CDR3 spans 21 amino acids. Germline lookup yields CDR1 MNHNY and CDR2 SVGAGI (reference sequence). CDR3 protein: CASSYRDLGYSLSTTNEKLFF.

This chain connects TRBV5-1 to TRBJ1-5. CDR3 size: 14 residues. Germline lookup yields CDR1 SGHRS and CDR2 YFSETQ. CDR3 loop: CARTELVDGQPQHF.

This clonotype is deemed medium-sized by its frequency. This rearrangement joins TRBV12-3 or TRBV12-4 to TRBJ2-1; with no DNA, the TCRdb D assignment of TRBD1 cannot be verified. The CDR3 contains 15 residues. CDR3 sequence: CASSLGQGGAGQQFF.

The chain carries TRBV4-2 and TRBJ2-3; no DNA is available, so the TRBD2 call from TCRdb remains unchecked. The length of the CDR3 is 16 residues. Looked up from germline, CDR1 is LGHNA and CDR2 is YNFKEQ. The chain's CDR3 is CASSQETSGGTDTQYF.

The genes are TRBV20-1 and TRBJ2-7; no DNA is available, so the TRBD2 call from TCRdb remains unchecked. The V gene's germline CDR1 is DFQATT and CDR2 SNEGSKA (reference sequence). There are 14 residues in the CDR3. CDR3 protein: CSARPGTSLYEQYF.

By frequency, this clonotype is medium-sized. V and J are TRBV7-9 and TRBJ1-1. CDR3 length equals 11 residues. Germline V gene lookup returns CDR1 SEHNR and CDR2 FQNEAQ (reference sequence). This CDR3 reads CASSRALEAFF. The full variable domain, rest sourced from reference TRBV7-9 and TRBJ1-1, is DTGVSQNPRHKITKRGQNVTFRCDPISEHNRLYWYRQTLGQGPEFLTYFQNEAQLEKSRLLSDRFSAERPKGSFSTLEIQRTEQGDSAMYLCASSRALEAFFGQGTRLTVV.

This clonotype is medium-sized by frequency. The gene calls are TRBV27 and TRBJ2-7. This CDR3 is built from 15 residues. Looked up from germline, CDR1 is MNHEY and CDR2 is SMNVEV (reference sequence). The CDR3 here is CASSISGSPISEQYF.

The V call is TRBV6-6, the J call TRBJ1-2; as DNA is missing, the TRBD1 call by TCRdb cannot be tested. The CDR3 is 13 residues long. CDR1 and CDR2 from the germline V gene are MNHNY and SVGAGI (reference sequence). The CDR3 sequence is CASSLTHQGGYTF.